A selection of T cell receptor beta chains follows, all from one sample in a study of post-analysis software for immune sequencing data. MiXCR was run by TCRdb on the PCR reads, yielding one entry per CDR3 protein. The table records approximately 350,000 distinct CDR3 sequences, 30% to 45% of them present only once. Sequencing was carried out using blood. Receptors originate from a girl aged 5 to 17 with multiple sclerosis. Both conserved end residues are part of each CDR3. The order of the fields is D gene, J gene, clone size, V gene, CDR3 DNA, CDR3 protein. The D gene is left open where the match is weak. Expanded clones get a size class; other rows say once, few or many, or leave the size out.

.	TRBJ1-2	.	TRBV20-1	TGCAGTGTCCGGGCCATGGGGCAGGATCTGAGCTACACCTTC	CSVRAMGQDLSYTF
TRBD1	TRBJ1-5	many	TRBV6-5	TGTGCCAGCAGCCCCGACAGGGGATACCAGCCCCAGCATTTT	CASSPDRGYQPQHF
.	TRBJ2-1	few	TRBV5-1	TGCGCCAGCAGCTTTCTAGGGGTAAACAATGAGCAGTTCTTC	CASSFLGVNNEQFF
.	TRBJ1-6	few	TRBV6-5	TGTGCCAGCAGTTACTTTCAGGGTGGGGATTCACCCCTCCACTTT	CASSYFQGGDSPLHF
.	TRBJ2-5	.	TRBV5-1	TGCGCCAGCAGCCTAACCCAGGGGAACGGGGAGACCCAGTACTTC	CASSLTQGNGETQYF
.	TRBJ2-1	.	TRBV10-3	TGTGCCATCAGCGCCGACAGTGGTGAGCAGTTCTTC	CAISADSGEQFF
TRBD1	TRBJ1-4	.	TRBV27	TGTGCCAGCAGTTTATCGATCGGGGACAGGGTTGAAAAACTGTTTTTT	CASSLSIGDRVEKLFF
TRBD1	TRBJ1-4	.	TRBV7-9	TGTGCCAGCAGCTCGGGACAGGGTAATAATGAAAAACTGTTTTTT	CASSSGQGNNEKLFF
.	TRBJ2-1	few	TRBV6-1	TGTGCCAGCAGTGAAAACCATTGGGGGGTCTATGAGCAGTTCTTC	CASSENHWGVYEQFF
.	TRBJ2-1	.	TRBV29-1	TGCAGCGTTGATGCTGTATACAATGAGCAGTTCTTC	CSVDAVYNEQFF
TRBD1	TRBJ2-1	.	TRBV25-1	TGTGCCAGCAGTGACCCGGGACAGGGGATGGGTAATGAGCAGTTCTTC	CASSDPGQGMGNEQFF
TRBD1	TRBJ2-3	few	TRBV4-1	TGCGCCAGCAGCCAAGATCAGTTGACAGGGGTTCCAGATACGCAGTATTTT	CASSQDQLTGVPDTQYF
TRBD1	TRBJ1-2	few	TRBV7-9	TGTGCCAGCAGCGTGCCGGGACAGGGGGCTTTTGGCTACACCTTC	CASSVPGQGAFGYTF
.	TRBJ2-5	.	TRBV4-3	TGCGCCAGCAGCATCGGGGCTAAAGAGACCCAGTACTTC	CASSIGAKETQYF
TRBD1	TRBJ1-2	once	TRBV28	TGTGCCACCGCGGACAGGAACTATGGCTACACCTTC	CATADRNYGYTF
TRBD1	TRBJ2-7	few	TRBV28	TGTGCCAGCAGTCCCCGAGGGGACAGGGCTTTCGAGCAGTACTTC	CASSPRGDRAFEQYF
.	TRBJ2-5	.	TRBV7-2	TGTGCCAGCAGCCAGTCACAGGGAAACAATGAGCAGTACTTC	CASSQSQGNNEQYF
.	TRBJ2-3	few	TRBV15	TGTGCCACCAGCAGAGATTTCGACTCTCCCGACGGCACAGATACGCAGTATTTT	CATSRDFDSPDGTDTQYF
.	TRBJ1-2	few	TRBV5-5	TGTGCCAGCAGCTTGGCGGGCCCCGGAGGGTACTATGGCTACACCTTC	CASSLAGPGGYYGYTF
.	TRBJ2-2	.	TRBV5-1	TGCGCCAGCAGCGGACAGACCACCGGGGAGCTGTTTTTT	CASSGQTTGELFF
.	TRBJ2-2	.	TRBV12-3/TRBV12-4	TGTGCCAGCAGTCCCTTGGTTCCGAACACCGGGGAGCTGTTTTTT	CASSPLVPNTGELFF
TRBD1	TRBJ1-1	.	TRBV6-5	TGTGCCAGCACCTTCGGACAGGGGACTGAAGCTTTCTTT	CASTFGQGTEAFF
.	TRBJ2-3	.	TRBV5-1	TGCGCCAGCAGCTGCGTGAAGAGCACAGATACGCAGTATTTT	CASSCVKSTDTQYF
TRBD1	TRBJ1-6	.	TRBV7-2	TGTGCCAGCAGTTTAAGTCAGGGGGGGTATTCACCCCTCCACTTT	CASSLSQGGYSPLHF
.	TRBJ2-4	once	TRBV15	TGTGCCACCAGCAGAGTGACAGGCCCCTCGGGGAACATTCAGTACTTC	CATSRVTGPSGNIQYF
TRBD2	TRBJ2-3	few	TRBV20-1	TGCAGTGCTACCCCTGTTGCTAGCGGGGGGCAAACAGATACGCAGTATTTT	CSATPVASGGQTDTQYF
TRBD2	TRBJ2-1	few	TRBV7-9	TGTGCCAGCAGCTCACTAGCGGGGGACTACAATGAGCAGTTCTTC	CASSSLAGDYNEQFF
TRBD2	TRBJ2-5	few	TRBV7-3	TGTGCCAGCAGCTTGGCCCGGGGGGGTCAAGAGACCCAGTACTTC	CASSLARGGQETQYF
.	TRBJ2-5	few	TRBV28	TGTGCCAGCTCTGGGGGACCACTGGGGACCCAGTACTTC	CASSGGPLGTQYF
.	TRBJ1-5	few	TRBV5-1	TGCGCCAGCAGCGTCGGGGTGGAGAATCAGCCCCAGCATTTT	CASSVGVENQPQHF
TRBD1	TRBJ2-1	many	TRBV5-1	TGCGCCAGCAGAACACAGGGGAACCCCTACAATGAGCAGTTCTTC	CASRTQGNPYNEQFF
.	TRBJ1-1	.	TRBV12-3/TRBV12-4	TGTGCCAGCAGTTCCTCCCAGAACACTGAAGCTTTCTTT	CASSSSQNTEAFF
TRBD1	TRBJ1-1	.	TRBV6-5	TGTGCCAGCAGGTACAGGGGAAGTAACACTGAAGCTTTCTTT	CASRYRGSNTEAFF
.	TRBJ1-6	.	TRBV27	TGTGCCAGCAGTTTGGGGGGAATCGGCTCACCCCTCCACTTT	CASSLGGIGSPLHF
TRBD1	TRBJ1-2	few	TRBV20-1	TGCAGTGCTAGAGATATTTTTCTGGACAGGGAGTATGGCTACACCTTC	CSARDIFLDREYGYTF
.	TRBJ1-1	few	TRBV12-3/TRBV12-4	TGTGCCAGCAGTTTTTCCGCTGGAGGGACTGAAGCTTTCTTT	CASSFSAGGTEAFF
TRBD1	TRBJ2-3	many	TRBV10-3	TGTGCCATCAGGCATGGACAGGCTCACACAGATACGCAGTATTTT	CAIRHGQAHTDTQYF
.	TRBJ1-2	.	TRBV12-3/TRBV12-4	TGTGCCAGCGGCCACCCGGCTACACCTACTGGCTACACCTTC	CASGHPATPTGYTF
.	TRBJ2-1	.	TRBV20-1	TGCAGTGCTAGGGATTTTAGAGGGCCTAGCGCTAGCTCCCACAATGAGCAGTTCTTC	CSARDFRGPSASSHNEQFF
.	TRBJ1-2	few	TRBV5-5	TGTGCCAGCAGCCTGGAGACTCACCCGCTCGGTGGCTACACCTTC	CASSLETHPLGGYTF
.	TRBJ2-3	.	TRBV6-5	TGTGCCAGCAGTTACCGGGGAGCTATCACAGATACGCAGTATTTT	CASSYRGAITDTQYF
.	TRBJ2-3	many	TRBV12-3/TRBV12-4	TGTGCCAGCAGTCCGAGGGGGGCAGATACGCAGTATTTT	CASSPRGADTQYF
.	TRBJ1-6	few	TRBV12-3/TRBV12-4	TGTGCCAGCAGTTTGGGGGTAGGGCCCCTCCACTTT	CASSLGVGPLHF
TRBD2	TRBJ2-5	many	TRBV12-3/TRBV12-4	TGTGCCAGCAGTTTATTCCTTAGCGGGCAAGAGACCCAGTACTTC	CASSLFLSGQETQYF
.	TRBJ2-5	.	TRBV20-1	TGCAGTGCTACGGTCGGAGGGGCCCGGGAGACCCAGTACTTC	CSATVGGARETQYF
TRBD1	TRBJ1-5	.	TRBV12-3/TRBV12-4	TGTGCCAGCAGTAGCCAGGGGGGTATACAGCCCCAGCATTTT	CASSSQGGIQPQHF
TRBD1	TRBJ2-5	.	TRBV7-2	TGTGCCAGCAGCTCCAGGGGGAACATGGCGGAGACCCAGTACTTC	CASSSRGNMAETQYF
.	TRBJ1-5	.	TRBV5-1	TGCGCCAGCAGCCTGGGTGTTGGATTTGCTCAGCCCCAGCATTTT	CASSLGVGFAQPQHF
.	TRBJ1-2	few	TRBV5-1	TGCGCCGTCTTGGGGCCAGGAGATTGGGGCTACACCTTC	CAVLGPGDWGYTF
TRBD2	TRBJ2-1	.	TRBV7-9	TGTGCCAGCGGGGGGGGTGTTAATGAGCAGTTCTTC	CASGGGVNEQFF
.	TRBJ2-7	few	TRBV7-9	TGTGCCAGCAGCTTTCAGGGCCGGTACGAGCAGTACTTC	CASSFQGRYEQYF
TRBD1	TRBJ1-5	.	TRBV28	TGTGCCAGCAGCAGGGGGTCAGGGGTATACCAGTCCCAGCATTTT	CASSRGSGVYQSQHF
.	TRBJ2-4	.	TRBV20-1	TGCAGTGCTAGAGAAACCCAGGGGTGGGCCAAAAACATTCAGTACTTC	CSARETQGWAKNIQYF
TRBD1	TRBJ1-1	.	TRBV20-1	TGCAGTGCTAGAGCGGACAGGGTAGGCACTGAAGCTTTCTTT	CSARADRVGTEAFF
.	TRBJ2-5	.	TRBV4-1	TGCGCCAGCAGCCAATTCTCGGGGCCTGGGGAGACCCAGTACTTC	CASSQFSGPGETQYF
.	TRBJ1-1	.	TRBV20-1	TGCAGTGCTGGACAGAACGCTGAAGCTTTCTTT	CSAGQNAEAFF
TRBD1	TRBJ2-7	few	TRBV3-1	TGTGCCAGCAGCCAAAGAATCCGGGACAGGGGAGACGAGCAGTACTTC	CASSQRIRDRGDEQYF
.	TRBJ1-5	.	TRBV24-1	TGTGCCACCAGAGGTAGGGGGTTTGCGCCCCAGCATTTT	CATRGRGFAPQHF
.	TRBJ2-1	few	TRBV24-1	TGTGCCACCAGGGATACCGCCAATGAGCAGTTCTTC	CATRDTANEQFF
.	TRBJ2-7	.	TRBV10-3	TGTGCCATCAGTGAGAAGAGCCCAAACTCCTACGAGCAGTACTTC	CAISEKSPNSYEQYF